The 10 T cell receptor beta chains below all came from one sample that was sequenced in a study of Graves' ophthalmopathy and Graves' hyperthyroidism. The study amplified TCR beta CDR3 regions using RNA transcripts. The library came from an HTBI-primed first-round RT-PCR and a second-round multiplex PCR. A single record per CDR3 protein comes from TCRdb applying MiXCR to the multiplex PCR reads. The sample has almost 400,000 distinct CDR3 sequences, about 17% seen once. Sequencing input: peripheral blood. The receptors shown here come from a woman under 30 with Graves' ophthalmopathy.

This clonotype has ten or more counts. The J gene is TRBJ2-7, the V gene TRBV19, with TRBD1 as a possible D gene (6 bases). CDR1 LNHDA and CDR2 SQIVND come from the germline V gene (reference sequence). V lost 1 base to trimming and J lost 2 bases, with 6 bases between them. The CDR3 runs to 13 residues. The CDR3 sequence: CASSIGQAYEQYF. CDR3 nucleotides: TGTGCCAGTAGTATAGGACAGGCCTACGAGCAGTACTTC.

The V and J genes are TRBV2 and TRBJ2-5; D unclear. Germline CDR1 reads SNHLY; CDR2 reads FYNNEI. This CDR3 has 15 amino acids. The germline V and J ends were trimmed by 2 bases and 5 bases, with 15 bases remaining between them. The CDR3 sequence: CASSESVPGWETQYF. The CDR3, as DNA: TGTGCCAGCAGTGAAAGTGTTCCAGGATGGGAGACCCAGTACTTC.

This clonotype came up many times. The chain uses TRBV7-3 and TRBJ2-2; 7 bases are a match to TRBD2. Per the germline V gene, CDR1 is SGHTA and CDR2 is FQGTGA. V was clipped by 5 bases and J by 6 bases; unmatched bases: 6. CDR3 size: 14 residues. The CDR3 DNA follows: TGTGCCAGCAGCCCCGGACTAGTTTCCGGGGAGCTGTTTTTT. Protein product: CASSPGLVSGELFF.

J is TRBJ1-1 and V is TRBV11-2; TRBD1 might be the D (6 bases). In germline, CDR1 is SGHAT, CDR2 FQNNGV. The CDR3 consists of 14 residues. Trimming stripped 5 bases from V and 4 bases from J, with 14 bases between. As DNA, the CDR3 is TGTGCCAGCAGCGTTGACAGGTGGAGCACTGAAGCTTTCTTT. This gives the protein CASSVDRWSTEAFF.

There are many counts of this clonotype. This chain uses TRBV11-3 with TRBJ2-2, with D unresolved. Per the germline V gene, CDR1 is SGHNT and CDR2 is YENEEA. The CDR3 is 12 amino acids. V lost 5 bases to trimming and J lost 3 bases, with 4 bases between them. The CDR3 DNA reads TGTGCCAGCAGCCTGCACACCGGGGAGCTGTTTTTT. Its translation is CASSLHTGELFF.

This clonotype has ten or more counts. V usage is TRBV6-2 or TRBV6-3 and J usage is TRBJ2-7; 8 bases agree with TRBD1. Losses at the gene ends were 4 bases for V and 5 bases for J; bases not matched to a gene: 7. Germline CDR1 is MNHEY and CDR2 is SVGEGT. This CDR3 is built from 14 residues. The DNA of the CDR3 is TGTGCCAGCAGTTTCCCCGGACAGGGCCACGAGCAGTACTTC. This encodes CASSFPGQGHEQYF.

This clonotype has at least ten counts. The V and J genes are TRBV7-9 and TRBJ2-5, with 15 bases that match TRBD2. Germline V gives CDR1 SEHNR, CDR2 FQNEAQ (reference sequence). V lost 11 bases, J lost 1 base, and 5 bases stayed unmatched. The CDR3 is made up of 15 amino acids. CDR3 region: CAGGTSGRFQETQYF. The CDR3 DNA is TGTGCCGGAGGGACTAGCGGGAGGTTCCAAGAGACCCAGTACTTC.

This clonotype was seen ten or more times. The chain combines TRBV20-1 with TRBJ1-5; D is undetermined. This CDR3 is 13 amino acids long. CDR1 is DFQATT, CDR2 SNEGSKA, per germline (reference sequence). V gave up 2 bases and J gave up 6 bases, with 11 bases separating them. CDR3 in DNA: TGCAGTGCTAGATGGGGTTTAGCTCAGCCCCAGCATTTT. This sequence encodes CSARWGLAQPQHF.

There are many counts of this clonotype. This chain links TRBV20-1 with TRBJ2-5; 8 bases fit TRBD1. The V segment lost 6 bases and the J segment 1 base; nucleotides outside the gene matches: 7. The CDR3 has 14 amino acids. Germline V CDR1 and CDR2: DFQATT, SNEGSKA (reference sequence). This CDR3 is CSAPWDRRQETQYF. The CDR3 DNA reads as TGCAGTGCGCCCTGGGACAGGCGCCAAGAGACCCAGTACTTC.

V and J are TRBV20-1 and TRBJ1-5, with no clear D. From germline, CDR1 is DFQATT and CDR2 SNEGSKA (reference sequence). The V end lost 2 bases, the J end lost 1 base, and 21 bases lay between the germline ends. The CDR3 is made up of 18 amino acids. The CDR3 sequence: CSARLGHGPIRSNQPQHF. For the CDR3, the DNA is TGCAGTGCTAGACTTGGGCACGGGCCAATAAGGAGCAATCAGCCCCAGCATTTT.